These 27 T cell receptor beta chains were sequenced from one sample in a study of T cell clonality in common variable immunodeficiency. Produced via immunoSEQ multiplex PCR; TCRdb's table is partial and in-frame only. The specimen has some 30,000 clones, none found just once. Sequenced input: peripheral blood mononuclear cells. The receptors stem from a person aged 18 to 70 in good health.

This clone was picked up a small number of times. The read ends 3 residues early relative to the CDR3; the germline J gene fills the gap. V gene TRBV30 combines with J gene TRBJ1-4; D is perhaps TRBD1 (5 bases). Germline CDR1 reads GTSNPN; CDR2 reads SVGIG (reference sequence). The germline V and J ends were trimmed by 0 bases and 8 bases, with 13 bases remaining between them. The CDR3 consists of 14 residues. CDR3 residues: CAWSVSGGAEKLFF. Incomplete CDR3 DNA: TGTGCCTGGAGTGTCTCGGGGGGAGCAGAAAAA.

This clone was seen at least ten times. The read is 3 residues too short to cover the CDR3 end, so that end is filled in from the germline J gene. V and J are TRBV19 and TRBJ2-3; D is unresolved. The germline V gene encodes CDR1 LNHDA and CDR2 SQIVND (reference sequence). The CDR3 is made up of 14 amino acids. The V and J ends lost 3 bases and 2 bases respectively, with 9 bases between them. The CDR3 is CASSMSVPTDTQYF. The part of the CDR3 DNA that was read is TGTGCCAGTAGTATGTCGGTACCCACAGATACG.

The table lists this clone with many counts. Read data end 3 residues before the CDR3 end; the end is taken from the germline J gene. The rearrangement uses TRBV19 and TRBJ2-3; 14 nucleotides match TRBD2. CDR1 and CDR2 from the germline V gene are LNHDA and SQIVND (reference sequence). This CDR3 is built from 16 residues. V gave up 4 bases and J gave up 7 bases; unmatched junction bases: 7. The CDR3 spells CASSTRLAGGQYTQYF. The part of the CDR3 DNA that was read is TGTGCCAGTAGTACACGACTAGCGGGAGGGCAATATACG.

This clone turned up a few times. The read terminates 3 residues ahead of where the CDR3 ends, so the germline J gene completes it. V gene TRBV30 combines with J gene TRBJ2-4, with 7 bases lining up with TRBD1. Germline loops: CDR1 GTSNPN, CDR2 SVGIG (reference sequence). This CDR3 spans 14 amino acids. Partial CDR3 DNA: TGTGCCGGAACACCCGGGACAGCCATCTATGGT. It translates to CAGTPGTAIYG. The entire CDR3 is CAGTPGTAIYGQYF.

This clone was recorded at least ten times. The CDR3 region is CAFQGDTEAFF. Partial CDR3 DNA: TGTGCCTTCCAGGGTGACACTGAA. The chain combines TRBV30 with TRBJ1-1; possible D gene TRBD1, 5 bases. Read data end 3 residues before the CDR3 end; the end is taken from the germline J gene. The CDR3 is 11 amino acids. Germline assignment: CDR1 GTSNPN and CDR2 SVGIG (reference sequence). The V and J ends lost 7 bases and 3 bases respectively, with 9 bases between them.

In this sample, this clone turned up many times. The read is 3 residues too short to cover the CDR3 end, so that end is filled in from the germline J gene. The chain recombines TRBV7-3 with TRBJ2-1; 11 bases are a match to TRBD2. The CDR3 spans 17 residues. Trimming cost V 4 bases and J 0 bases; bases outside gene matches: 5. Germline V gene lookup returns CDR1 SGHTA and CDR2 FQGTGA. CDR3 region: CASSSGTSGRSYNEQFF. The sequenced part of the CDR3 DNA is TGTGCCAGCAGCTCCGGGACTAGCGGTCGCTCCTACAATGAG.

Judged by abundance, this clone is medium-sized. Coverage ceases 3 residues before the CDR3 finishes, and the germline J gene fills in the end. J is TRBJ2-5 and V is TRBV19; 8 bases fit TRBD2. The CDR3 runs 20 residues. V was clipped by 2 bases and J by 7 bases; unmatched bases: 24. Germline V gene lookup returns CDR1 LNHDA and CDR2 SQIVND (reference sequence). The part of the CDR3 DNA that was read is TGTGCCAGTAGTATACGGGAGGGCCAGGGGCCTAGACAGTCTAGGCGGACC. Protein sequence: CASSIREGQGPRQSRRT. The full CDR3 reads CASSIREGQGPRQSRRTQYF. The full variable domain, with the rest looked up from reference TRBV19 and TRBJ2-5, is DGGITQSPKYLFRKEGQNVTLSCEQNLNHDAMYWYRQDPGQGLRLIYYSQIVNDFQKGDIAEGYSVSREKKESFPLTVTSAQKNPTAFYLCASSIREGQGPRQSRRTQYFGPGTRLLVL.

At least ten counts were recorded for this clone. The part of the CDR3 DNA that was read is TGTGCCAGCTCACCCGGACACGGAAACACAGATACG. Translation gives CASSPGHGNTDT. The entire CDR3 sequence reads CASSPGHGNTDTQYF. The genes are TRBV18 and TRBJ2-3; perhaps TRBD1 as D (5 bases). The read terminates 3 residues ahead of where the CDR3 ends, so the germline J gene completes it. The CDR3 consists of 15 residues. The germline V and J ends were trimmed by 3 bases and 2 bases, with 12 bases remaining between them. Germline CDR1 and CDR2: KGHSH and LQKENI.

At least ten counts were recorded for this clone. The read ends 3 residues early relative to the CDR3; the germline J gene fills the gap. The rearrangement joins TRBV30 to TRBJ1-5, with D possibly TRBD1 on 6 matching bases. The germline V gene encodes CDR1 GTSNPN and CDR2 SVGIG (reference sequence). The CDR3 extends over 12 amino acids. The V and J ends lost 5 bases and 5 bases respectively, with 10 bases between them. The CDR3 DNA, read in part, is TGTGCCTGGGGGACAACTTATCAGCCC. It is translated as CAWGTTYQP. The CDR3 as a whole reads CAWGTTYQPQHF.

This clone was found a few times. The missing CDR3 end, 3 residues past where the read stops, is filled in from the germline J gene. The chain uses TRBV19 and TRBJ2-7; 9 nucleotides align to TRBD1. Germline CDR1 LNHDA, CDR2 SQIVND (reference sequence). V lost 8 bases, J lost 3 bases, and 5 bases stayed unmatched. The length of the CDR3 is 13 residues. CDR3 bases read: TGTGCCAGTGACCGGGGACAGGGCTACGAG. It codes for CASDRGQGYE. The whole CDR3 reads CASDRGQGYEQYF.

About this clone itself: Sequencing ends 3 residues short of the CDR3 end; the germline J gene provides the rest. The V and J genes are TRBV19 and TRBJ1-2; the D is unclear. With 4 bases removed from V and 3 bases from J, the gap between germline ends came to 12 bases. The CDR3 is 14 amino acids. Germline V gene data show CDR1 as LNHDA and CDR2 as SQIVND (reference sequence). This chain's CDR3 is CASSRFDTYYGYTF. CDR3 DNA, as far as it was read: TGTGCCAGTAGTAGATTTGACACTTACTATGGC. The variable domain in full, with the rest retrieved from reference TRBV19 and TRBJ1-2, is DGGITQSPKYLFRKEGQNVTLSCEQNLNHDAMYWYRQDPGQGLRLIYYSQIVNDFQKGDIAEGYSVSREKKESFPLTVTSAQKNPTAFYLCASSRFDTYYGYTFGSGTRLTVV.

This clone was counted at least ten times. With the read ending 3 residues before the CDR3 end, the germline J gene is used to fill in that end. V and J are TRBV7-9 and TRBJ2-5; maybe TRBD2 (6 bases). The CDR3 sequence is 13 residues long. Per the germline V gene, CDR1 is SEHNR and CDR2 is FQNEAQ (reference sequence). With 5 bases removed from V and 2 bases from J, the gap between germline ends came to 9 bases. The CDR3 reads CASSGGGQETQYF. The part of the CDR3 DNA that was read is TGTGCCAGCAGCGGTGGGGGGCAAGAGACC.

This clone was seen at least ten times. The CDR3 end is not reached by the read, which stops 3 residues before it; the germline J gene fills it in. V usage is TRBV5-1 and J usage is TRBJ2-1; 9 nucleotides align to TRBD2. V lost 2 bases, J lost 0 bases, and 0 bases stayed unmatched. The CDR3 is made up of 15 amino acids. Germline values: CDR1 SGHRS, CDR2 YFSETQ. CDR3 bases read: TGCGCCAGCAGCTTTAGCGGGAGCTCCTACAATGAG. It is translated as CASSFSGSSYNE. The whole CDR3 protein is CASSFSGSSYNEQFF.

This clone appeared many times. The read ends 3 residues early relative to the CDR3; the germline J gene fills the gap. This chain links TRBV5-6 with TRBJ1-1, with D possibly being TRBD1 (6 bases). Trimming stripped 2 bases from V and 1 base from J, with 12 bases between. CDR3 length: 15 residues. Germline V gives CDR1 SGHDT, CDR2 YYEEEE. The covered CDR3 bases are TGTGCCAGCAGCTTATATGGGGGCGCGAACACTGAA. Protein: CASSLYGGANTE. The complete CDR3 protein is CASSLYGGANTEAFF.

This clone was picked up many times. The DNA ends 3 residues before the CDR3 does, and the rest of the CDR3 is filled in from the germline J gene. V is TRBV7-9 and J is TRBJ2-7; TRBD1 matches at 8 bases. Germline assignment: CDR1 SEHNR and CDR2 FQNEAQ (reference sequence). The CDR3 is 14 residues long. V lost 8 bases to trimming and J lost 4 bases; unmatched junction nucleotides: 10. The part of the CDR3 DNA that was read is TGTGCCAGCTCCCCCGGGACAGGTAGTTACGAG. It specifies CASSPGTGSYE. The whole CDR3 is CASSPGTGSYEQYF.

This clone was detected ten times or more. The part of the CDR3 DNA that was read is TGCAGTGCTAGTCCCCTGCTAGCGAACAGCGGAGAGACC. Translation: CSASPLLANSGET. The whole CDR3 sequence reads CSASPLLANSGETQYF. This sequence joins TRBV20-1 and TRBJ2-5; weak D call: TRBD2 (6 bases). The read comes to an end 3 residues before the CDR3 does, leaving the germline J gene to fill in the end. Trimming cost V 3 bases and J 4 bases, with 21 bases left between them. The CDR3 totals 16 residues. The V gene's germline CDR1 is DFQATT and CDR2 SNEGSKA (reference sequence).

This clone was observed many times. The read ends 3 residues shy of where the CDR3 ends; the end is completed using the germline J gene. The rearrangement links TRBV7-2 to TRBJ2-3; D perhaps matches TRBD1 (5 bases). The length of the CDR3 is 14 residues. The germline V gene has CDR1 SGHTA and CDR2 FQGNSA. The V and J ends lost 5 bases and 4 bases respectively, with 13 bases between them. CDR3: CASSPDQGADTQYF. The DNA read from the CDR3 is TGTGCCAGCAGCCCAGACCAGGGCGCAGATACG.

This clone has a handful of counts. The junction differs from germline at one of its ends, possibly a read error. The read comes to an end 3 residues before the CDR3 does, leaving the germline J gene to fill in the end. The sample contains more than one DNA sequence encoding this CDR3. The chain employs TRBV23-1 and TRBJ1-3, with 8 bases fitting TRBD1. TRBV23-1 is known as an ORF, though its function is uncertain. The CDR3 totals 15 residues. The part of the CDR3 DNA that was read is TGCGCCAGCAGTCATCGGCCAGGGGGCGGAAACACG. Translation gives CASSHRPGGGNT. Given in full, the CDR3 is CASSHRPGGGNTIYF.

This clone was picked up many times. The CDR3 end falls 3 residues outside the read, so it is completed with the germline J gene. This sequence joins TRBV10-3 and TRBJ2-7, with 8 bases lining up with TRBD2. V lost 6 bases, J lost 0 bases, and 7 bases stayed unmatched. Germline CDR1 and CDR2: ENHRY and SYGVKD. This CDR3 is 15 amino acids long. CDR3 in amino acids: CAISPDSGSSYEQYF. The part of the CDR3 DNA that was read is TGTGCCATCAGCCCTGACAGCGGGAGCTCCTACGAG.

This clone was recorded at least ten times. The observed sequence ends 3 residues before the CDR3 terminus, with the missing tail filled in from the germline J gene. This chain links TRBV5-6 with TRBJ1-6; 7 nucleotides line up with TRBD1. V dropped 4 bases and J dropped 7; count of bases not matched to a gene: 5. Germline V gives CDR1 SGHDT, CDR2 YYEEEE. CDR3 length: 14 residues. Here the CDR3 reads CASSRGTANSPLHF. CDR3 DNA, as far as it was read: TGTGCCAGCAGCCGTGGGACAGCAAATTCACCC.

This clone was counted between two and nine times. The read terminates 3 residues ahead of where the CDR3 ends, so the germline J gene completes it. This chain uses TRBV19 with TRBJ1-2; D is uncertain. Germline V gene sequence: CDR1 LNHDA, CDR2 SQIVND (reference sequence). Trimming removed 3 bases from V and 1 base from J, with 12 bases in between. The CDR3 length is 15 residues. The CDR3 here is CASSIQKTYNYGYTF. The covered CDR3 bases are TGTGCCAGTAGTATTCAAAAGACATATAACTATGGC.

The table lists this clone with a few counts. The covered CDR3 bases are TGCGCCAGCAGACTAGCGGGAGCCTCCTACGAG. Translation gives CASRLAGASYE. The entire CDR3 protein is CASRLAGASYEQYF. The chain has TRBV10-2 and TRBJ2-7, with 11 bases fitting TRBD2. The read is 3 residues too short to cover the CDR3 end, so that end is filled in from the germline J gene. J was trimmed by 0 bases and V by 6 bases; bases with no gene match: 1. Germline lookup yields CDR1 WSHSY and CDR2 SAAADI. The CDR3 sequence is 14 residues long.

There are many counts of this clone. The CDR3 end falls 3 residues outside the read, so it is completed with the germline J gene. The chain carries TRBV28 and TRBJ2-7, with 10 bases aligning to TRBD1. Germline-derived CDR1 and CDR2 are MDHEN and SYDVKM. The CDR3 sequence is 15 residues long. Unmatched junction bases numbered 4, after V lost 3 bases and J lost 2 bases. The CDR3: CASSFFGTGAYEQYF. The CDR3 bases that were read are TGTGCCAGCAGTTTTTTTGGGACAGGGGCCTACGAG.

This clone came up many times. With the read ending 3 residues before the CDR3 end, the germline J gene is used to fill in that end. The chain employs TRBV2 and TRBJ2-5, with D maybe TRBD1 (5 bases). The germline V gene has CDR1 SNHLY and CDR2 FYNNEI. This CDR3 region has 14 residues. V lost 4 bases, J lost 4 bases, and 13 bases lay in between. The CDR3 sequence: CASSASTRGETQYF. The sequenced CDR3 bases are TGTGCCAGCAGTGCGTCCACAAGGGGAGAGACC.

This clone was picked up many times. The read halts 3 residues ahead of the CDR3 end, with the missing end drawn from the germline J gene. The chain uses TRBV11-2 and TRBJ2-1; D is possibly TRBD1 (6 bases). CDR1 SGHAT and CDR2 FQNNGV come from the germline V gene. CDR3 length equals 14 residues. V was pared by 3 bases and J by 5 bases, with 11 bases between. The covered CDR3 bases are TGTGCCAGCAGCTTCGGACAGACTCACAATGAG. It encodes CASSFGQTHNE. The CDR3 in full is CASSFGQTHNEQFF. The complete variable domain, with remaining parts taken from reference TRBV11-2 and TRBJ2-1, reads EAGVAQSPRYKIIEKRQSVAFWCNPISGHATLYWYQQILGQGPKLLIQFQNNGVVDDSQLPKDRFSAERLKGVDSTLKIQPAKLEDSAVYLCASSFGQTHNEQFFGPGTRLTVL.

Points on this clone: The junction departs from the called germline gene at one end, perhaps through a read error. The read ends 3 residues early relative to the CDR3; the germline J gene fills the gap. The chain employs TRBV7-7 and TRBJ2-3; possible D gene TRBD1, 6 bases. Germline V gene sequence: CDR1 SSHAT, CDR2 FNYEAQ (reference sequence). This CDR3 spans 12 amino acids. Here the CDR3 reads CASTDRQGPQYF. The part of the CDR3 DNA that was read is TGTGCTAGCACCGACAGGCAAGGGCCG.

This clone was picked up many times. The sequenced fragment ends 3 residues before the CDR3 boundary, so the rest is inferred from the germline J gene. The V call is TRBV5-1, the J call TRBJ2-5; TRBD2 agrees at 10 bases. This CDR3 has 14 amino acids. The germline V gene has CDR1 SGHRS and CDR2 YFSETQ. V shed 1 base and J 7 bases; nucleotides not matched to a gene: 4. Incomplete CDR3 DNA: TGCGCCAGCAGCTTGACTAGCGGGGACTCGACC. This sequence encodes CASSLTSGDST. In full, the CDR3 reads CASSLTSGDSTQYF.